What follows describes a single TCR beta chain. The sample belongs to a study of blood T cell repertoires in COVID-19. About the research overall: From T cells, B-cell-depleted T cells, or PBMCs came the material, which was cDNA or gDNA.

The CDR3 sequence is 14 residues long. Germline loops: CDR1 MNHEY, CDR2 SVGAGI. Trimming cost V 7 bases and J 3 bases; bases outside gene matches: 4. As handled by the study authors: Cell counts per sample came from amplifying reference gene primers. TCRdb keeps only in-frame clones here, not all; method: immunoSEQ multiplex PCR. Clone size and the V and J calls come from that table; the DNA yielded D and trimming. The top ten clones hold about 2.4% of a sample with approximately 200,000 clones, approximately 83% of them seen once. The specimen sequenced was peripheral blood. The V call is TRBV6-5, the J call TRBJ2-1; 9 positions match TRBD1. The sequence was collected from a woman aged 55-69 years with acute or convalescent COVID-19. The CDR3 DNA follows: TGTGCCAGCATTACGGGACAGGGCTACAATGAGCAGTTCTTC. Protein product: CASITGQGYNEQFF.